Described below is a single T cell receptor (beta chain) sequence and its context. Its antigen remains unidentified. The source of the sample is a study of cytomegalovirus exposure and HLA in healthy donors. The study's findings and limits: The presence/absence work took it that sequencing depth was about the same across donors. In vitro checks showed that a few CMV-associated chains really do target CMV antigens. Some TCR beta chains (around 180 of them) were listed as cytomegalovirus-associated. Within an earlier analysis, most TCR beta V segments proved productive either about 90% or about 30% of the time.

The study ran its PCR with 60 Vbeta and 13 Jbeta primers. The repertoire was sequenced with immunoSEQ multiplex PCR; TCRdb's copy has only in-frame clones and lacks some. The sample yields approximately 110,000 clones, of which the top ten take up around 3.6%. The CDR3 loop spans 16 amino acids. V lost 5 bases, J lost 7 bases, and 15 bases stayed unmatched. CDR1 SGHVS and CDR2 FQNEAQ come from the germline V gene. This receptor was obtained from a man aged 18 to 35 in good health and CMV-seronegative. V is TRBV7-8 and J is TRBJ2-5, with 8 bases aligning to TRBD2. The sequencing input was PBMCs. CDR3 coding DNA: TGTGCCAGCAGCGAGATTTTAGCGGGGCGGAGAGGGACCCAGTACTTC. Translating it yields CASSEILAGRRGTQYF.